The present T cell receptor (beta chain) was sequenced within a study of blood T cell repertoires in COVID-19. Looking at the study overall: Acute and convalescent COVID-19 specimens originated in the United States, Italy and Spain. T cells, B-cell-depleted T cells, or PBMCs supplied cDNA or gDNA.

V was clipped by 5 bases and J by 4 bases, with 11 bases between them. CDR3 length: 13 amino acids. Per the germline V gene, CDR1 is SGHTA and CDR2 is FQGNSA. Original analysis: It was from reference gene primer amplification that nucleated cell counts were estimated. The table came from immunoSEQ multiplex PCR; TCRdb's copy has only in-frame clones and leaves some out. Clone size and V and J calls were adopted from that table, with D and trimming inferred from the DNA. This table has about 120,000 clones, over 65% appearing once. The clonotype was recovered from a woman older than 75 with acute or convalescent COVID-19. This rearrangement joins TRBV7-2 to TRBJ1-2; possible D gene TRBD1, 6 bases. The sample consisted of peripheral blood. This CDR3 reads CASSVDSLYGYTF. DNA for the CDR3: TGTGCCAGCAGCGTGGACAGCCTCTATGGCTACACCTTC. The whole variable domain, filled in from reference TRBV7-2 and TRBJ1-2, reads GAGVSQSPSNKVTEKGKDVELRCDPISGHTALYWYRQSLGQGLEFLIYFQGNSAPDKSGLPSDRFSAERTGGSVSTLTIQRTQQEDSAVYLCASSVDSLYGYTFGSGTRLTVV.